Below, 21 T cell receptor beta chains from the same sample are listed, as sequenced in a study of OX40 agonist ivuxolimab in advanced cancers. The protocol used for the library was the immunoSEQ multiplex PCR assay. Entries here come from immuneACCESS through TCRdb and include only in-frame sequences with V and J called. Some clones fail to appear in such tables; in the studies checked, an unresolved V gene covers under half of the shortfall, and the cause of the remainder is unknown. This sample lists approximately 20,000 clones; about 83% were detected once. The top ten hold roughly an eighth of the sample. Source: CD4+ or CD8+ T cells sorted from blood, taken in a trial of the OX40 agonist ivuxolimab. These TCRs come from an adult with an advanced solid tumor such as melanoma, head and neck, liver or kidney cancer.

The rearrangement links TRBV5-1 to TRBJ2-7, with D possibly matching TRBD2 (6 bases). CDR3 length: 15 amino acids. The ends were cut back, 4 bases at V and 0 bases at J, with 14 bases in the middle. The V gene's germline CDR1 is SGHRS and CDR2 YFSETQ. The CDR3 sequence is CASSPTAGPSYEQYF. In DNA, the CDR3 is TGCGCCAGCAGCCCTACGGCGGGACCCTCCTACGAGCAGTACTTC.

The chain is built from TRBV11-1 and TRBJ2-2, with D possibly being TRBD1 or TRBD2 (5 bases each). Between the trimmed V and J ends, which lost 3 bases and 0 bases, there was a span of 11 bases. The germline gives CDR1 SGHAT, CDR2 FQDESV (reference sequence). The CDR3 contains 16 residues. Written as DNA, the CDR3 is TGTGCCAGCAGCTTCCGAGGGACCACGAACACCGGGGAGCTGTTTTTT. Residues: CASSFRGTTNTGELFF.

This chain links TRBV6-6 with TRBJ2-5; D not resolved. The CDR3 has 13 residues. Germline assignment: CDR1 MNHNY and CDR2 SVGAGI (reference sequence). V was pared by 6 bases and J by 5 bases, with 13 bases between. CDR3 nucleotides: TGTGCCAGCAGCTCCGCTAGTTGGGAGACCCAGTACTTC. Encoded protein: CASSSASWETQYF.

This clone is classed as medium-sized. This chain joins TRBV5-4 and TRBJ2-1; 7 bases line up with TRBD2. The germline V gene has CDR1 SGHNT and CDR2 YYREEE (reference sequence). V shed 4 bases and J 14 bases; nucleotides not matched to a gene: 12. This CDR3 is built from 13 residues. CDR3 sequence: CASSPEKHGRKFF. CDR3 bases: TGTGCCAGCAGCCCGGAGAAACACGGGAGGAAGTTCTTC.

The chain carries TRBV7-9 and TRBJ2-5; D tentatively fits TRBD1 or TRBD2 (5 bases each). Germline V CDR1 and CDR2: SEHNR, FQNEAQ (reference sequence). This CDR3 has 15 amino acids. V lost 3 bases, J lost 5 bases, and 16 bases lay in between. The CDR3 is CASSFPSDGDETQYF. DNA for the CDR3: TGTGCCAGCAGCTTTCCTTCGGACGGGGACGAGACCCAGTACTTC. Variable domain in full (rest from reference TRBV7-9 and TRBJ2-5): DTGVSQNPRHKITKRGQNVTFRCDPISEHNRLYWYRQTLGQGPEFLTYFQNEAQLEKSRLLSDRFSAERPKGSFSTLEIQRTEQGDSAMYLCASSFPSDGDETQYFGPGTRLLVL.

The chain recombines TRBV28 with TRBJ2-6; D not resolved. The germline gives CDR1 MDHEN, CDR2 SYDVKM. Deletions cut 6 bases from V and 2 bases from J, with 17 bases between. There are 17 residues in the CDR3. The CDR3 bases are TGTGCCAGCAGCCGACCCCCCGCACGGGCTGGGGCCAACGTCCTGACTTTC. Translating gives CASSRPPARAGANVLTF.

The gene calls are TRBV7-6 and TRBJ1-5; D remains ambiguous. V shed 1 base and J shed 2 bases, with 9 bases lying between them. Germline V gives CDR1 SGHVS, CDR2 FNYEAQ. This CDR3 has 15 residues. CDR3 nucleotide sequence: TGTGCCAGCAGCTTAGAGGGATTTGGCAATCAGCCCCAGCATTTT. Amino acids: CASSLEGFGNQPQHF.

This clone was detected only once. The chain uses TRBV7-9 and TRBJ2-2, with TRBD2 identical over 7 bases. The CDR3 loop spans 16 amino acids. V was clipped by 7 bases and J by 0 bases; unmatched bases: 8. Germline V lookup: CDR1 SEHNR, CDR2 FQNEAQ (reference sequence). The CDR3 spells CASTPAGYSNTGELFF. Here the CDR3 DNA reads TGTGCCAGCACTCCAGCGGGGTACTCGAACACCGGGGAGCTGTTTTTT.

The rearrangement links TRBV11-2 to TRBJ2-5, with D hard to call. Germline lookup yields CDR1 SGHAT and CDR2 FQNNGV. Trimming shortened V by 3 bases and J by 3 bases, and 5 bases separated the two germline ends. CDR3 length equals 12 residues. The CDR3 spells CASSFWEETQYF. In nucleotides, the CDR3 is TGTGCCAGCAGCTTCTGGGAAGAGACCCAGTACTTC.

The chain is built from TRBV16 and TRBJ1-2, with D unresolved. The CDR3 extends over 13 amino acids. Germline values: CDR1 KGHSY, CDR2 FQNENV. V was trimmed by 1 base and J by 6 bases, leaving 9 bases between them. CDR3 amino acids: CASSQYRGNGYTF. In DNA form, the CDR3 reads TGTGCCAGCAGCCAATATCGCGGGAATGGCTACACCTTC.

This rearrangement joins TRBV11-2 to TRBJ2-3, with 8 bases identical to TRBD1. J lost 3 bases, V lost 6 bases, and 14 bases had no gene match. CDR1 is SGHAT and CDR2 is FQNNGV in the germline V gene. The CDR3 length is 17 residues. The CDR3 sequence is CASSRVTGGRATDTQYF. The CDR3 nucleotides are TGTGCCAGCAGTAGGGTCACAGGGGGGAGAGCGACAGATACGCAGTATTTT.

V usage is TRBV11-2 and J usage is TRBJ1-5; D is possibly TRBD1 (6 bases). This CDR3 has 13 residues. Trimming left V 5 bases short and J 7 bases short, with 12 bases between. The V gene's germline CDR1 is SGHAT and CDR2 FQNNGV. CDR3 in DNA: TGTGCCAGCAGCCTTAGGGGGGGGCAGCCCCAGCATTTT. Amino acid sequence: CASSLRGGQPQHF.

This clone is a singleton in its sample. The V gene is TRBV6-5, the J gene TRBJ1-2; D possibly corresponds to TRBD1 (6 bases). CDR1 and CDR2 from the germline V gene are MNHEY and SVGAGI. The CDR3 sequence is 13 residues long. The V end lost 8 bases, the J end lost 8 bases, and 18 bases lay between the germline ends. DNA of the CDR3: TGTGCCAGCTCTCCTTCGGGGGCGCAGGGCTACACCTTC. Translation: CASSPSGAQGYTF.

The CDR3 DNA reads as TGTGCCAGTAGTATTCGGACCTCCGGGGAGCTGTTTTTT. This encodes CASSIRTSGELFF. The chain is built from TRBV19 and TRBJ2-2; D uncertain. Germline loops: CDR1 LNHDA, CDR2 SQIVND (reference sequence). Trimming took off 3 bases at V and 6 bases at J, with 8 bases between the two ends. The CDR3 consists of 13 residues.

Concerning this clone itself: One end of the junction is discordant with germline, which a read error may explain. V is TRBV28 and J is TRBJ1-2; 10 positions agree with TRBD1. Germline V lookup: CDR1 MDHEN, CDR2 SYDVKM. The CDR3 is 15 residues long. CDR3 in amino acids: CASSLFTGTGVGYTF. CDR3 DNA: TGTGCCAGCAGCTTATTCACCGGGACAGGGGTTGGCTACACCTTC.

The J gene is TRBJ2-1, the V gene TRBV13; 9 positions agree with TRBD2. The J segment lost 8 bases and the V segment lost 5 bases, leaving 10 bases of the junction unmatched. Germline V gene sequence: CDR1 PRHDT, CDR2 FYEKMQ (reference sequence). The CDR3 has 15 amino acids. The CDR3 region is CASSRVSREGHEQFF. The CDR3 nucleotides read TGTGCCAGCAGCCGAGTTTCGCGGGAGGGTCATGAGCAGTTCTTC.

The V and J genes are TRBV6-5 and TRBJ2-6; D is unclear. Germline CDR1 MNHEY, CDR2 SVGAGI. V lost 4 bases and J 0 bases, leaving 7 bases between the germline ends. The CDR3 sequence is 15 residues long. The CDR3 bases are TGTGCCAGCAGTTTTGAGGACTCTGGGGCCAACGTCCTGACTTTC. Translated: CASSFEDSGANVLTF.

The chain is built from TRBV5-4 and TRBJ2-3; 10 positions agree with TRBD2. Trimming took 3 bases from V and 0 from J; bases not matched to a gene: 4. Germline CDR1 is SGHNT and CDR2 is YYREEE (reference sequence). The CDR3 extends over 16 amino acids. The CDR3, as DNA: TGTGCCAGCAGCTCTACTAGCGGGGATAGCACAGATACGCAGTATTTT. Its translation: CASSSTSGDSTDTQYF.

This clone has just a few counts. CDR3 in amino acids: CASSSGTGRYEQYF. Here the CDR3 DNA reads TGTGCCAGCAGTTCCGGGACAGGTCGCTACGAGCAGTACTTC. The chain recombines TRBV27 with TRBJ2-7, with TRBD1 matching 8 bases. Per germline, CDR1 MNHEY and CDR2 SMNVEV (reference sequence). This CDR3 is built from 14 residues. The trim removed 4 bases at V and 3 bases at J, leaving 5 bases unmatched.

The V call is TRBV6-5, the J call TRBJ2-7; TRBD2 might be the D (5 bases). CDR3 length: 13 amino acids. V was clipped by 3 bases and J by 2 bases, with 8 bases between them. Germline CDR1 reads MNHEY; CDR2 reads SVGAGI. CDR3 sequence (DNA): TGTGCCAGCAGTTATCGGGAAACCTACGAGCAGTACTTC. Translated: CASSYRETYEQYF.

V and J are TRBV5-4 and TRBJ1-3, with 9 bases that match TRBD1. Germline CDR1 is SGHNT and CDR2 is YYREEE (reference sequence). The CDR3 has 14 residues. J lost 6 bases, V lost 4 bases, and 5 bases had no gene match. CDR3 region: CASSPGQGLNTIYF. CDR3 DNA: TGTGCCAGCAGCCCGGGACAGGGTCTAAACACCATATATTTT.